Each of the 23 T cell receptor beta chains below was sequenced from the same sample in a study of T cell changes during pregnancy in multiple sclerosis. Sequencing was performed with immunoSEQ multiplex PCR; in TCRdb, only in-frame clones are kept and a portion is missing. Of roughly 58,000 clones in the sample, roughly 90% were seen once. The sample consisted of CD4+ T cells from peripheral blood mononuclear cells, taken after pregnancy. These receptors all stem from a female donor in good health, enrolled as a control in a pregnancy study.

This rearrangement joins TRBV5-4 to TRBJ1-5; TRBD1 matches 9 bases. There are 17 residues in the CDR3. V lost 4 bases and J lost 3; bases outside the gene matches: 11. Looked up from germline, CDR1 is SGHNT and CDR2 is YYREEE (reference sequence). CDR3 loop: CASSGQGQGKFNQPQHF. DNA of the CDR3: TGTGCCAGCAGCGGACAGGGGCAAGGGAAATTCAATCAGCCCCAGCATTTT.

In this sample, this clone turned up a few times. The CDR3 DNA follows: TGTGCCAGCAGCTTATCGCAGGGCCCTAATTCACCCCTCCACTTT. This sequence encodes CASSLSQGPNSPLHF. The chain employs TRBV7-2 and TRBJ1-6, with D tentatively TRBD1 (5 bases). The CDR3 covers 15 residues. Germline V lookup: CDR1 SGHTA, CDR2 FQGNSA. The V and J ends lost 2 bases and 6 bases respectively, with 11 bases between them.

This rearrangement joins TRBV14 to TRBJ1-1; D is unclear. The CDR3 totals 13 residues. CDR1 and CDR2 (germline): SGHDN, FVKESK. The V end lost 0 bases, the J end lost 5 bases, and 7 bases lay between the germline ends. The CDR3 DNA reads TGTGCCAGCAGCCAAGATTACAGAACTGAAGCTTTCTTT. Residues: CASSQDYRTEAFF.

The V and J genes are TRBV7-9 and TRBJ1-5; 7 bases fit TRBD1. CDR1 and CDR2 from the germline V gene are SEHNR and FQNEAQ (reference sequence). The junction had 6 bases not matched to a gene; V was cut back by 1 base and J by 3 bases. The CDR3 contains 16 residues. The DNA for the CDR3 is TGTGCCAGCAGCTTAGGGCGCGGGACAGACAATCAGCCCCAGCATTTT. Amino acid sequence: CASSLGRGTDNQPQHF.

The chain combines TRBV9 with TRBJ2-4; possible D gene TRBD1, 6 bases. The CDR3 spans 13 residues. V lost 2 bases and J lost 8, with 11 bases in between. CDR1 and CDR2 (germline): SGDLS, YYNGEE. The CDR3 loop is CASSVTEGDIQYF. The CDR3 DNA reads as TGTGCCAGCAGCGTGACCGAGGGGGACATTCAGTACTTC.

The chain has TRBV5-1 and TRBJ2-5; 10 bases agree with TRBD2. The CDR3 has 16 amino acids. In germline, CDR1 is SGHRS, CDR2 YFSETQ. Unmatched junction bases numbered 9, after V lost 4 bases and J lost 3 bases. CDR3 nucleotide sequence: TGCGCCAGCAGCGCGTTAGGACTAGCGGTTGAAGAGACCCAGTACTTC. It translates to CASSALGLAVEETQYF.

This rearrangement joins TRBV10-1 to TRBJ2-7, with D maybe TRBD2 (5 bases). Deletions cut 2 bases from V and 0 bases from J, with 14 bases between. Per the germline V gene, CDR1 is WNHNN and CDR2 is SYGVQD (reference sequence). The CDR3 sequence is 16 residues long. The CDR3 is CASSEGGTESSYEQYF. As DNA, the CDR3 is TGCGCCAGCAGTGAGGGAGGCACCGAAAGCTCCTACGAGCAGTACTTC.

The DNA of the CDR3 is TGTGCCAGCAGCCCCCAACTAGCGGGGGGGCTTAATAATGAGCAGTTCTTC. The encoded protein is CASSPQLAGGLNNEQFF. The rearrangement uses TRBV7-9 and TRBJ2-1; 13 bases agree with TRBD2. CDR1 and CDR2 (germline): SEHNR, FQNEAQ (reference sequence). This CDR3 spans 17 amino acids. With V trimmed by 5 bases and J by 7 bases, 11 bases remained unmatched.

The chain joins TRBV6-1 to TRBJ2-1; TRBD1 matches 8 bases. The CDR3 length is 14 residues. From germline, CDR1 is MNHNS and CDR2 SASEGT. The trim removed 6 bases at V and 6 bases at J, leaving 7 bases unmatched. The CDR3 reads CASSPPTGVNEQFF. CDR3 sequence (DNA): TGTGCCAGCAGCCCCCCGACAGGGGTCAATGAGCAGTTCTTC.

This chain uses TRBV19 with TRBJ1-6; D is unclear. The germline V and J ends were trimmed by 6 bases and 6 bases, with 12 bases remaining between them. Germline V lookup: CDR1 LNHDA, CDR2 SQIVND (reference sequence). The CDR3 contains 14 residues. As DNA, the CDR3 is TGTGCCAGTAGGGGTCTCGACTTTAATTCACCCCTCCACTTT. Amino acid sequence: CASRGLDFNSPLHF.

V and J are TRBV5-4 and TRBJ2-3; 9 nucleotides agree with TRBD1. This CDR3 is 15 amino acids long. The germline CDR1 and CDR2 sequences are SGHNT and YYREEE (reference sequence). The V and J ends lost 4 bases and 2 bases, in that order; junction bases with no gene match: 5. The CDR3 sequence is CASSIGQGTTDTQYF. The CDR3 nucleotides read TGTGCCAGCAGCATAGGACAGGGGACCACAGATACGCAGTATTTT.

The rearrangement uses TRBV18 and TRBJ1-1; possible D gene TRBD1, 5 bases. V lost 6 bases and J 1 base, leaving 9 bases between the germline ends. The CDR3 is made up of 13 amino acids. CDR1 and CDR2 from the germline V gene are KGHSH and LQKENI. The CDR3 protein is CASSHTGNTEAFF. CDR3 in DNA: TGTGCCAGCTCGCACACAGGGAACACTGAAGCTTTCTTT.

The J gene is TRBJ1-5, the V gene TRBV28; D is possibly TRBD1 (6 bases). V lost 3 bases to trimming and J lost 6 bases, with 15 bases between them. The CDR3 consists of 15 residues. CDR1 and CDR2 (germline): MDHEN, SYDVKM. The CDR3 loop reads CASSFPGDYRQPQHF. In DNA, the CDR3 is TGTGCCAGCAGTTTCCCAGGGGACTACCGTCAGCCCCAGCATTTT.

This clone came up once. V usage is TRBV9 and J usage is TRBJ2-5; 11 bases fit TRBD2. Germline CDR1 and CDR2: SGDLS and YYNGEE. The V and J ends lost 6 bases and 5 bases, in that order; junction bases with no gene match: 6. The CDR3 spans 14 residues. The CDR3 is CASNSGGAVETQYF. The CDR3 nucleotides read TGTGCCAGCAATAGCGGGGGGGCCGTCGAGACCCAGTACTTC.

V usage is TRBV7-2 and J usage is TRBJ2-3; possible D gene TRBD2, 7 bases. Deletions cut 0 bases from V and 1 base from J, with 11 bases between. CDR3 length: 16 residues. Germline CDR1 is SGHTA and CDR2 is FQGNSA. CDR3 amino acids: CASSLASGGGTDTQYF. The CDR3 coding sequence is TGTGCCAGCAGCTTAGCCTCGGGGGGCGGCACAGATACGCAGTATTTT. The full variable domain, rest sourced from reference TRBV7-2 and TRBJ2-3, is GAGVSQSPSNKVTEKGKDVELRCDPISGHTALYWYRQSLGQGLEFLIYFQGNSAPDKSGLPSDRFSAERTGGSVSTLTIQRTQQEDSAVYLCASSLASGGGTDTQYFGPGTRLTVL.

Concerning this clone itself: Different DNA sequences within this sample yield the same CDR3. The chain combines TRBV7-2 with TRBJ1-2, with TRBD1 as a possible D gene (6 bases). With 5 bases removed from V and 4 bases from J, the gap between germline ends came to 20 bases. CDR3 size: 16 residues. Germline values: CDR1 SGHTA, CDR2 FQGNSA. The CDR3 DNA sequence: TGTGCCAGCAGCGTCGACATAGGGGGTGGAGGCTATGGCTACACCTTC. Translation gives CASSVDIGGGGYGYTF.

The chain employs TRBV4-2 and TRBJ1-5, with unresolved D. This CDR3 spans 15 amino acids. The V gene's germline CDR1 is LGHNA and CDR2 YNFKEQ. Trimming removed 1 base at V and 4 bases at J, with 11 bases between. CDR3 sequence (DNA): TGTGCCAGCAGCCAAGCTTTAACAGCTAATCAGCCCCAGCATTTT. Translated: CASSQALTANQPQHF.

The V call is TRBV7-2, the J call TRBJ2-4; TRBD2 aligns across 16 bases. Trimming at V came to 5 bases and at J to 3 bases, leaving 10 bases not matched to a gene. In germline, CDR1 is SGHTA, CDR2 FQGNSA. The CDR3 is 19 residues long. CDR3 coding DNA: TGTGCCAGCAGCCCTAGGGGGACTAGCGGGGGGGCGGGCAAAAACATTCAGTACTTC. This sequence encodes CASSPRGTSGGAGKNIQYF.

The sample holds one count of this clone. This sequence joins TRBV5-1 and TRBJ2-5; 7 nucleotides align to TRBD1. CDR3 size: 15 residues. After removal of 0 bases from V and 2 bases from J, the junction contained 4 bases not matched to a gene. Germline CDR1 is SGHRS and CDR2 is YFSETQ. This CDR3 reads CASSLGDRAQETQYF. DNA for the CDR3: TGCGCCAGCAGCTTGGGGGACAGAGCTCAAGAGACCCAGTACTTC.

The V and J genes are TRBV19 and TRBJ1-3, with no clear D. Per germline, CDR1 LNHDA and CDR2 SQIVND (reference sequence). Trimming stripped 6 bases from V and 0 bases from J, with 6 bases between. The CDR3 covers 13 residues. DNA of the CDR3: TGTGCCAGTAGGAACTTCTCTGGAAACACCATATATTTT. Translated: CASRNFSGNTIYF.

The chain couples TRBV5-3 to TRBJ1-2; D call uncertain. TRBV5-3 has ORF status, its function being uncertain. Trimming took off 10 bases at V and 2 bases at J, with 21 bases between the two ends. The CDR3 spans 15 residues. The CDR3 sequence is CAPREAAPLNYGYTF. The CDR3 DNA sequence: TGTGCCCCCCGCGAGGCAGCCCCTTTAAACTATGGCTACACCTTC.

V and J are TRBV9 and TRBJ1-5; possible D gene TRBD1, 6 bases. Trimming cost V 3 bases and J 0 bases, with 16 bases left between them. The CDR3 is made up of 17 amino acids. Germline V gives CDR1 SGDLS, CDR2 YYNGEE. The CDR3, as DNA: TGTGCCAGCAGCGCCGACGGACAGCCCGATAGCAATCAGCCCCAGCATTTT. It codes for CASSADGQPDSNQPQHF.

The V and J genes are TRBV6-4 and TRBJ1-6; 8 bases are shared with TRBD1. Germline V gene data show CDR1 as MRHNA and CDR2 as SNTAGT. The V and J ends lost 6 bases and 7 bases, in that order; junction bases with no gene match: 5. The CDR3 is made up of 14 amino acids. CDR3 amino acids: CASSRTGINSPLHF. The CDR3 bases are TGTGCCAGCAGCCGGACAGGGATAAATTCACCCCTCCACTTT.